This T cell receptor beta chain was found in a study of CD8 T cells in cerebrospinal fluid in Alzheimer's disease (dated by TCRdb to 2018 to 2020). For context, the study as a whole: The study used two single-cell methods, plate-based nested PCR sequencing and droplet-based sequencing, to evaluate clonal expansion of CSF T cells. The study examined whether cerebrospinal fluid from healthy elderly individuals and from patients with neurodegenerative disease contained clonally expanded T cells. In the droplet-based CSF analysis comparing patients with controls, 9 healthy controls (approximately 11,000 cells) and 9 patients with MCI or Alzheimer's disease (about 10,000 cells) were included. The CSF gene-expression analysis, which included patients with Parkinson's disease, covered a total of roughly 25 samples.

Without a recorded count, this clonotype is taken to be medium-sized (0.01 to 0.1%) from its frequency. Its binding antigen is unknown. None of the participants had acute infectious disease, and every participant was in good physical condition. A live/dead marker was used to sort live CSF cells for droplet-based sequencing. CSF was obtained by lumbar puncture, and immune cells were pelleted by centrifugation at 300g. Each CSF sample was checked for red blood cells, and any sample showing blood contamination was excluded. CSF cells were cryopreserved in freezing medium, frozen at -80 degrees C overnight, and then transferred to liquid nitrogen for storage. Before analysis, CSF samples were stored for less than seven months. Receptor amplification or capture employed 10x single-cell sequencing. CSF cells were profiled with 10X Genomics single-cell V(D)J and 5' gene-expression libraries. CSF single-cell TCR libraries were sequenced on an Illumina NextSeq550. Per the source publication's procedure: After V(D)J reads were mapped to the vdj-GRCh38 alts ensemble 2.0.0 reference, the Cell Ranger vdj pipeline was used to analyse the reads. Clonotypes were defined as cell barcodes sharing the same set of productive CDR3 nucleotide sequences. To link clonality with transcriptional profiles, clonotype information was added to the Seurat v3.0 gene-expression metadata. CSF cells with more than 1,800 genes, more than 7,500 UMIs or more than 10% mitochondrial reads were excluded. To identify TCRs with known antigen specificity, CDR3-beta sequences were compared against VDJdb. The network analysis of clone sharing was performed with the R package qgraph and was limited to TCRs that had complete alpha and beta chains. TCRdb reprocessed the reads; each CDR3 protein sequence makes one entry, and DNA is unavailable. The V and J calls and clone size come from TCRdb's table, not from the authors' own analysis. This sample's listing comprises around 1,000 distinct CDR3 sequences. The ten most abundant clones make up less than 20% of the sample.

Beyond this particular receptor, the publication reports: The authors cautioned that detecting EBV-specific TCRs in CSF does not establish a causal link between EBV and Alzheimer's disease. The EBV-specific clones were neither the most highly expanded clones nor enriched among patients. The overall clonality comparison included only samples with detectable clones (around eleven healthy, 5 MCI, 5 AD, 6 PD). Compared with controls, patients with MCI or Alzheimer's disease had a higher percentage of their CSF TCRs made up by the single largest clone. When data were pooled, most of the 6 Alzheimer's patients but only 1 of 10 healthy subjects had a highly expanded clone, defined as at least 3% of TCRs.

The clonotype originates from a human donor in good health. Sequencing used cerebrospinal fluid.

The CDR3 amino acid sequence is: CSAKTWRDYNEQFF. The chain is encoded by TRBV20-1 joined to TRBJ2-1. CDR1 and CDR2 (DFQATT, SNEGSKA) derive from the germline V gene (reference sequence). Including the terminal cysteine and phenylalanine, the CDR3 comprises 14 residues. No DNA is recorded.